Below are 11 T cell receptor beta chains sequenced from a single sample in a study of T cell responses to AZD1222 COVID-19 vaccine. Data came from immunoSEQ multiplex PCR; TCRdb stores just in-frame clones and leaves some out. This sample has about 110,000 clones, with roughly 87% found just once. The starting material was peripheral blood, obtained 28 days after the second AZD1222 dose. These receptors originate from an adult who received the AZD1222 COVID-19 vaccine.

The V gene is TRBV6-1, the J gene TRBJ2-7; 8 nucleotides match TRBD2. With V trimmed by 2 bases and J by 2 bases, 5 bases remained unmatched. Looked up from germline, CDR1 is MNHNS and CDR2 is SASEGT. CDR3 size: 15 residues. In nucleotides, the CDR3 is TGTGCCAGCAGTGAACTAGCGGGTAAACCCTACGAGCAGTACTTC. Amino acids: CASSELAGKPYEQYF.

The chain has TRBV5-1 and TRBJ2-7, with D unclear. Germline CDR1 is SGHRS and CDR2 is YFSETQ. The CDR3 has 13 amino acids. V was clipped by 2 bases and J by 2 bases, with 8 bases between them. The CDR3 is CASSFSTTYEQYF. The CDR3 DNA reads TGCGCCAGCAGCTTCAGTACTACCTACGAGCAGTACTTC.

This chain links TRBV19 with TRBJ1-2, with TRBD1 matching 11 bases. The CDR3 length is 14 residues. V lost 3 bases to trimming and J lost 9 bases; unmatched junction nucleotides: 6. Germline assignment: CDR1 LNHDA and CDR2 SQIVND (reference sequence). CDR3 in amino acids: CASSMGDRGKSYTF. The CDR3 region has the DNA TGTGCCAGTAGTATGGGGGACAGGGGGAAGAGCTACACCTTC.

The CDR3: CASSFRNSYNSPLHF. The CDR3 region has the DNA TGTGCCAGCAGTTTCCGAAACTCCTATAATTCACCCCTCCACTTT. V usage is TRBV27 and J usage is TRBJ1-6, with unresolved D. The CDR3 consists of 15 residues. Germline CDR1 MNHEY, CDR2 SMNVEV (reference sequence). V dropped 3 bases and J dropped 0 bases, with 6 bases sitting between them.

The gene calls are TRBV5-4 and TRBJ2-7; D remains unclear. With 5 bases removed from V and 0 bases from J, the gap between germline ends came to 21 bases. Germline assignment: CDR1 SGHNT and CDR2 YYREEE (reference sequence). The CDR3 sequence is 17 residues long. The CDR3 sequence is CASRPSTGGASSYEQYF. CDR3 nucleotides: TGTGCCAGCAGGCCTTCCACGGGTGGTGCTAGCTCCTACGAGCAGTACTTC.

V gene TRBV6-5 combines with J gene TRBJ2-1, with TRBD2 as a possible D gene (6 bases). The CDR3 runs 13 residues. V shed 7 bases and J shed 8 bases, with 15 bases lying between them. CDR1 and CDR2 from the germline V gene are MNHEY and SVGAGI. The CDR3 DNA follows: TGTGCCAGCAAAAGGGACTCAAGGGATGAGCAGTTCTTC. This sequence encodes CASKRDSRDEQFF.

CDR3 nucleotides: TGTGCCAGCAGCCAACGGACAGACATGAACACTGAAGCTTTCTTT. Protein product: CASSQRTDMNTEAFF. The chain employs TRBV14 and TRBJ1-1; D may be TRBD1 (6 bases). Germline V gene lookup returns CDR1 SGHDN and CDR2 FVKESK. The length of the CDR3 is 15 residues. The V end was cut by 2 bases, the J end by 0 bases, with 10 bases between.

The chain links TRBV18 to TRBJ1-5; D remains ambiguous. V was cut by 1 base and J by 6 bases, with 10 bases left in between. Germline V gives CDR1 KGHSH, CDR2 LQKENI. The CDR3 extends over 14 amino acids. The CDR3 spells CASSPRGRGQPQHF. The CDR3 DNA reads TGTGCCAGCTCACCACGGGGTCGTGGTCAGCCCCAGCATTTT.

J is TRBJ1-5 and V is TRBV27; a weak D match, TRBD1 (5 bases). The CDR3 contains 14 residues. Deletions cut 2 bases from V and 0 bases from J, with 5 bases between. Germline loops: CDR1 MNHEY, CDR2 SMNVEV (reference sequence). CDR3 in amino acids: CASSLQGSNQPQHF. The CDR3 DNA sequence: TGTGCCAGCAGTTTACAGGGTAGCAATCAGCCCCAGCATTTT.

V and J are TRBV29-1 and TRBJ2-1, with a weak D call TRBD1 (6 bases). The germline CDR1 and CDR2 sequences are SQVTM and ANQGSEA. V gave up 8 bases and J gave up 0 bases, with 29 bases separating them. This CDR3 is 19 amino acids long. This CDR3 reads CSLKRGSGSAVSSYNEQFF. The CDR3 nucleotides are TGCAGCTTGAAGAGGGGGTCAGGGTCTGCAGTGAGCTCCTACAATGAGCAGTTCTTC.

The chain couples TRBV2 to TRBJ2-2; D is possibly TRBD1 (5 bases). The ends were cut back, 6 bases at V and 5 bases at J, with 10 bases in the middle. CDR1 is SNHLY, CDR2 FYNNEI, per germline. There are 13 residues in the CDR3. Here the CDR3 DNA reads TGTGCCAGCAGAGGGGTAAGGACCGGGGAGCTGTTTTTT. Translation gives CASRGVRTGELFF.